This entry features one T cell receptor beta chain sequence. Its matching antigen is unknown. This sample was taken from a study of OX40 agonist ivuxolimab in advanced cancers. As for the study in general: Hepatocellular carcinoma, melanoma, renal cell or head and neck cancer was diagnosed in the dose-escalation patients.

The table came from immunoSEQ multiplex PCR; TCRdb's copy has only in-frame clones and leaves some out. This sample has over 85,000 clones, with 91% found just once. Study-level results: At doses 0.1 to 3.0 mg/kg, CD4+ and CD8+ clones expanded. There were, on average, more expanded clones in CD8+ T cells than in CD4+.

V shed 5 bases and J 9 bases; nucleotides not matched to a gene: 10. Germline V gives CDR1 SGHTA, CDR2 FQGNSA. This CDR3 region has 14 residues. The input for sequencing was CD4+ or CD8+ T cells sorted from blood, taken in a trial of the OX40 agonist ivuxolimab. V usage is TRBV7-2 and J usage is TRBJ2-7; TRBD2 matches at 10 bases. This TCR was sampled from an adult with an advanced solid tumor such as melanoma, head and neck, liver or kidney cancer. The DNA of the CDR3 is TGTGCCAGCAGCCCAGCTAGCGGGAGTTTAAGGCAGTACTTC. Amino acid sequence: CASSPASGSLRQYF.